This T cell receptor (beta chain) was captured by sequencing in a study of T-cell memory formation after mild COVID-19. With regard to this clonotype: Its target is unknown.

A 5'RACE reaction primed in the constant segment made cDNA libraries of TCR alpha and TCR beta, and these carried sample barcodes and UMIs. TCRdb recomputed calls from the 5' RACE reads with MiXCR, one row per CDR3 protein. This table has hundreds of thousands of distinct CDR3 sequences, about 20% appearing once. Study conclusions and caveats: Some SARS-CoV-2-responding clones were already detected in memory before infection.

Sequenced sample: PBMCs or a T cell subset sorted from them (not recorded which). This TCR was recovered from a man aged 18-30 years who had mild COVID-19 (a few samples of this study predate the infection). Cell type and time point are not known.

This chain's CDR3 is CASRAPTDTQYF. In nucleotides, the CDR3 is TGTGCCAGCAGGGCACCTACAGATACGCAGTATTTT. This sequence joins TRBV2 and TRBJ2-3; no firm D call. From germline, CDR1 is SNHLY and CDR2 FYNNEI. The CDR3 is made up of 12 amino acids. V was pared by 6 bases and J by 3 bases, with 7 bases between.